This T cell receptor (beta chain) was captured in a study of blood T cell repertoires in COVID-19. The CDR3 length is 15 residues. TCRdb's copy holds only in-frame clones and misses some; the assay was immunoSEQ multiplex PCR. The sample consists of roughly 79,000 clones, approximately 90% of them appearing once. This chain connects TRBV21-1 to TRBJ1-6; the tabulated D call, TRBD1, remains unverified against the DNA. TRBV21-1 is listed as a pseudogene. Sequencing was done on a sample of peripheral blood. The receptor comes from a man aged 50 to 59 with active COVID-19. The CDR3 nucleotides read TGTGCCAGCAGCAAATTAGGGGGCAGGGTTTCACCCCTCCACTTT. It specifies CASSKLGGRVSPLHF.